This TCR beta chain was identified in a study of blood T cell repertoires in COVID-19. Study overall: Samples representing acute and convalescent COVID-19 were sourced from the United States, Italy and Spain. From T cells, B-cell-depleted T cells, or PBMCs came the material, which was cDNA or gDNA.

Libraries were prepared by immunoSEQ multiplex PCR; TCRdb keeps only in-frame clonotypes and omits some of them. Of tens of thousands of clones in the sample, roughly 76% were seen once. The ends were cut back, 4 bases at V and 5 bases at J, with 11 bases in the middle. The V gene's germline CDR1 is SQVTM and CDR2 ANQGSEA. The CDR3 runs to 12 residues. Sequencing was carried out using peripheral blood. This receptor was identified in a woman between 45 and 65 years old with acute or convalescent COVID-19. The chain combines TRBV29-1 with TRBJ1-2; D perhaps matches TRBD1 (5 bases). The CDR3, as DNA: TGCAGCGTTGCGGGGGAAGGGTATGGCTACACCTTC. Its translation is CSVAGEGYGYTF.